A single sample gave rise to the 13 T cell receptor beta chains below, sequenced in a study of CD8 T cells in Susac syndrome. Reverse transcription used roughly 0.45 to 1 ug RNA and random hexamers. TCRdb ran MiXCR on the immunoSEQ multiplex PCR reads and lists one entry per CDR3 protein. This table has under 200,000 distinct CDR3 sequences, roughly 94% appearing once. Source material: CD4+ T cells from PBMCs. These receptors were taken from a human donor in good health.

V is TRBV6-2 or TRBV6-3 and J is TRBJ1-2, with TRBD1 identical over 7 bases. The CDR3 has 14 residues. J gave up 8 bases and V 6 bases, and 12 bases lay outside the gene matches. Germline V gives CDR1 MNHEY, CDR2 SVGEGT. The CDR3 here is CASRPSDRVLGYTF. The DNA of the CDR3 is TGTGCCAGCAGACCCTCCGACAGGGTGTTAGGCTACACCTTC.

The gene calls are TRBV7-9 and TRBJ2-6; no clear D. The CDR3 is 15 residues long. The ends were cut back, 2 bases at V and 0 bases at J, with 5 bases in the middle. Germline CDR1 is SEHNR and CDR2 is FQNEAQ (reference sequence). DNA of the CDR3: TGTGCCAGCAGCTTATTCGACTCTGGGGCCAACGTCCTGACTTTC. It encodes CASSLFDSGANVLTF.

The chain links TRBV7-2 to TRBJ2-7; no clear D. The CDR3 spans 13 residues. From germline, CDR1 is SGHTA and CDR2 FQGNSA. The V gene lost 5 bases and the J gene lost 5 bases, with 13 bases spanning the gap. In nucleotides, the CDR3 is TGTGCCAGCAGCCGTCAGACTTTCGACGAGCAGTACTTC. As protein: CASSRQTFDEQYF.

The chain couples TRBV6-5 to TRBJ2-2; TRBD1 aligns across 10 bases. V was pared by 7 bases and J by 8 bases, with 4 bases of the junction left unmatched. CDR1 is MNHEY and CDR2 is SVGAGI in the germline V gene. This CDR3 region has 13 residues. The CDR3 nucleotides read TGTGCCAGCAACCGACAGGGGGCAGGGGAGCTGTTTTTT. This encodes CASNRQGAGELFF.

The chain carries TRBV29-1 and TRBJ2-2, with 9 bases identical to TRBD1. The CDR3 spans 13 residues. V was clipped by 4 bases and J by 7 bases; unmatched bases: 4. Germline V gives CDR1 SQVTM, CDR2 ANQGSEA. The CDR3 loop is CSVAGQGNGELFF. In DNA form, the CDR3 reads TGCAGCGTTGCCGGACAGGGGAACGGGGAGCTGTTTTTT.

The V and J genes are TRBV5-1 and TRBJ1-1, with 7 positions matching TRBD1. Germline CDR1 SGHRS, CDR2 YFSETQ. This CDR3 region has 16 residues. Trimming removed 4 bases from V and 0 bases from J; junction bases left unmatched: 9. The CDR3 spells CASSARQGSMNTEAFF. CDR3 nucleotide sequence: TGCGCCAGCAGCGCGAGACAGGGAAGTATGAACACTGAAGCTTTCTTT.

The chain couples TRBV20-1 to TRBJ1-1; a weak D match, TRBD1 (6 bases). This CDR3 is 14 amino acids long. Trimming left V 5 bases short and J 2 bases short, with 15 bases between. CDR1 and CDR2 from the germline V gene are DFQATT and SNEGSKA (reference sequence). CDR3 region: CSAGRGGLNTEAFF. The DNA of the CDR3 is TGCAGTGCTGGTAGGGGGGGATTAAACACTGAAGCTTTCTTT.

The DNA of the CDR3 is TGTGCCATCAGCCTTGGTCCAACTGGAAACACCATATATTTT. It codes for CAISLGPTGNTIYF. This sequence joins TRBV10-3 and TRBJ1-3; no definite D call. Germline loops: CDR1 ENHRY, CDR2 SYGVKD. The CDR3 contains 14 residues. Between the trimmed V and J ends, which lost 6 bases and 2 bases, there was a span of 11 bases.

The chain combines TRBV5-1 with TRBJ2-1; D gene unclear. The CDR3 runs to 16 residues. The germline V gene encodes CDR1 SGHRS and CDR2 YFSETQ. V was clipped by 3 bases and J by 0 bases, with 13 bases between them. The DNA for the CDR3 is TGCGCCAGCAGCTCTAATAGTGATAGCTCCTACAATGAGCAGTTCTTC. Protein sequence: CASSSNSDSSYNEQFF.

The chain links TRBV5-1 to TRBJ1-6; TRBD1 matches at 12 bases. CDR3 length equals 15 residues. J gave up 10 bases and V 4 bases, and 6 bases lay outside the gene matches. Germline-derived CDR1 and CDR2 are SGHRS and YFSETQ. The DNA of the CDR3 is TGCGCCAGCAGCCCCGGGACAGGGGGCGACTCACCCCTCCACTTT. Translation gives CASSPGTGGDSPLHF.

The gene calls are TRBV6-2 or TRBV6-3 and TRBJ2-1, with D perhaps assigned TRBD1 or TRBD2 (5 bases each). The ends were cut back, 4 bases at V and 4 bases at J, with 11 bases in the middle. Germline V gene lookup returns CDR1 MNHEY and CDR2 SVGEGT. This CDR3 has 14 residues. CDR3 residues: CASSSGQPYNEQFF. CDR3 DNA: TGTGCCAGCAGTTCGGGGCAGCCTTACAATGAGCAGTTCTTC.

The chain joins TRBV2 to TRBJ1-2; no definite D call. Germline assignment: CDR1 SNHLY and CDR2 FYNNEI. The CDR3 has 11 residues. Trimming removed 5 bases at V and 4 bases at J, with 5 bases between. CDR3 in amino acids: CASSYSYGYTF. CDR3 DNA: TGTGCCAGCAGTTACAGCTATGGCTACACCTTC.

This rearrangement joins TRBV6-5 to TRBJ1-5; a weak D match, TRBD1 (6 bases). V was shortened by 6 bases and J by 2 bases, with 8 bases between the two germline ends. CDR3 length: 13 residues. Germline CDR1 MNHEY, CDR2 SVGAGI. The CDR3, as DNA: TGTGCCAGCAGGCCAGGGGGCAATCAGCCCCAGCATTTT. Its protein product is CASRPGGNQPQHF.